The 13 T cell receptor beta chains listed next were all sequenced from one sample in a study of T cells in Graves' hyperthyroidism and ophthalmopathy. What was amplified from RNA transcripts were TCR beta CDR3 regions. With the HTBI primer set, the TCR CDR3 went through a first round of RT-PCR. TCRdb redid the calling of the multiplex PCR reads with MiXCR, one entry per CDR3 protein. There are 450,000 to 650,000 distinct CDR3 sequences in the sample; around 20% occur only once, and about 26% lies in the top ten. Sequencing used blood. The receptors derive from a man aged 18 to 29 with Graves' hyperthyroidism.

This clonotype was seen ten or more times. This chain links TRBV11-2 with TRBJ1-3; D is possibly TRBD1 (6 bases). V lost 4 bases and J 0 bases, leaving 16 bases between the germline ends. Looked up from germline, CDR1 is SGHAT and CDR2 is FQNNGV. The CDR3 has 17 residues. CDR3 region: CASSYYPGQVSGNTIYF. CDR3 nucleotide sequence: TGTGCCAGCAGCTACTACCCGGGACAAGTCTCTGGAAACACCATATATTTT.

V and J are TRBV5-4 and TRBJ1-1; D is uncertain. Germline CDR1 reads SGHNT; CDR2 reads YYREEE (reference sequence). Trimming pared 6 bases from V and 0 bases from J, leaving 9 bases between. The CDR3 consists of 13 residues. CDR3 in DNA: TGTGCCAGCACCACAAGCATGAACACTGAAGCTTTCTTT. Its translation is CASTTSMNTEAFF.

This clonotype was observed a few times. The gene calls are TRBV18 and TRBJ2-7; 11 nucleotides match TRBD1. The junction had 5 bases not matched to a gene; V was cut back by 2 bases and J by 8 bases. CDR3 size: 14 residues. Per germline, CDR1 KGHSH and CDR2 LQKENI. CDR3 DNA sequence: TGTGCCAGCTCACCAGGGGACAGGGGGTTTCAGCAGTACTTC. This codes for CASSPGDRGFQQYF.

This clonotype has only one observation. It may be a read error: a sequence one base away is much more abundant. This sequence joins TRBV30 and TRBJ1-5; D unclear. Trimming took off 4 bases at V and 7 bases at J, with 14 bases between the two ends. This CDR3 has 13 amino acids. Germline loops: CDR1 GTSNPN, CDR2 SVGIG (reference sequence). The CDR3 loop reads CAWIPSGGQPQHF. The CDR3 DNA follows: TGTGCCTGGATCCCCTCAGGAGGACAGCCCCAGCATTTT. The full variable domain, rest sourced from reference TRBV30 and TRBJ1-5, is SQTIHQWPATLVQPVGSPLSLECTVEGTSNPNLYWYRQAAGRGLQLLFYSVGIGQISSEVPQNLSASRPQDRQFILSSKKLLLSDSGFYLCAWIPSGGQPQHFGDGTRLSIL.

In its sample, this clonotype was seen many times. The CDR3 region has the DNA TGTGCCTGGAGTGTAGGTAGCGGGGTTAACGAGCAGTACTTC. Amino acids: CAWSVGSGVNEQYF. The chain is built from TRBV30 and TRBJ2-7; the match to TRBD2 covers 8 bases. The CDR3 is 14 amino acids. CDR1 GTSNPN and CDR2 SVGIG come from the germline V gene (reference sequence). Trimming took 0 bases from V and 5 from J; bases not matched to a gene: 6.

This clonotype was detected ten times or more. V is TRBV2 and J is TRBJ2-7; TRBD1 agrees at 10 bases. V was pared by 8 bases and J by 2 bases, with 6 bases of the junction left unmatched. This CDR3 is built from 14 residues. CDR1 and CDR2 (germline): SNHLY, FYNNEI. In DNA, the CDR3 is TGTGCCAGCGAAGGGACAGGGGATACCTACGAGCAGTACTTC. Protein product: CASEGTGDTYEQYF.

Ten or more counts support this clonotype. CDR3 sequence: CASSYPARGLPWARVQETQYF. The CDR3 DNA is TGTGCCAGCAGTTACCCAGCGCGAGGACTGCCATGGGCCAGGGTCCAAGAGACCCAGTACTTC. V is TRBV6-2 or TRBV6-3 and J is TRBJ2-5; the D call may be TRBD1 or TRBD2 (5 bases each). Trimming shortened V by 2 bases and J by 1 base, and 29 bases separated the two germline ends. CDR1 MNHEY and CDR2 SVGEGT come from the germline V gene. The CDR3 contains 21 residues.

This clonotype was detected many times. The chain links TRBV6-1 to TRBJ2-7; D unresolved. The germline gives CDR1 MNHNS, CDR2 SASEGT. The ends were cut back, 6 bases at V and 3 bases at J, with 21 bases in the middle. The CDR3 extends over 16 amino acids. This chain's CDR3 is CASSPMVDTLDYEQYF. The DNA for the CDR3 is TGTGCCAGCAGCCCCATGGTTGACACCCTCGACTACGAGCAGTACTTC.

This clonotype was recorded at least ten times. The rearrangement links TRBV9 to TRBJ1-2; TRBD1 might be the D (6 bases). This CDR3 is built from 14 residues. The germline V gene has CDR1 SGDLS and CDR2 YYNGEE. V was clipped by 5 bases and J by 1 base, with 12 bases between them. The CDR3 DNA reads TGTGCCAGCAGTCGGAGCAGGGGTAACTATGGCTACACCTTC. It codes for CASSRSRGNYGYTF.

The rearrangement uses TRBV12-3 or TRBV12-4 and TRBJ1-2, with 7 bases matching TRBD1. J was trimmed by 7 bases and V by 6 bases; bases with no gene match: 14. There are 15 residues in the CDR3. The chain's CDR3 is CASSPGAGGFFGYTF. As DNA, the CDR3 is TGTGCCAGCAGCCCTGGGGCAGGGGGATTCTTTGGCTACACCTTC.

The genes are TRBV28 and TRBJ2-5; 10 nucleotides match TRBD1. The CDR3 totals 17 residues. The V segment lost 0 bases and the J segment 3 bases; nucleotides outside the gene matches: 7. Germline-derived CDR1 and CDR2 are MDHEN and SYDVKM. CDR3: CASSLWAGTGEEETQYF. CDR3 coding DNA: TGTGCCAGCAGTTTATGGGCCGGGACAGGGGAAGAAGAGACCCAGTACTTC. The full variable domain, its missing parts supplied by reference TRBV28 and TRBJ2-5, is DVKVTQSSRYLVKRTGEKVFLECVQDMDHENMFWYRQDPGLGLRLIYFSYDVKMKEKGDIPEGYSVSREKKERFSLILESASTNQTSMYLCASSLWAGTGEEETQYFGPGTRLLVL.

This clonotype came up many times. This chain's CDR3 is CASTDGTGSYEQYF. The CDR3 bases are TGTGCCAGCACCGATGGGACAGGATCCTACGAGCAGTACTTC. The chain combines TRBV6-5 with TRBJ2-7; 8 positions agree with TRBD1. Germline CDR1 reads MNHEY; CDR2 reads SVGAGI. The CDR3 has 14 residues. V shed 7 bases and J 1 base; nucleotides not matched to a gene: 6.

This clonotype was seen at least ten times. V usage is TRBV6-5 and J usage is TRBJ1-5; a possible D gene is TRBD1 (5 bases). V lost 2 bases to trimming and J lost 8 bases, with 10 bases between them. The CDR3 spans 13 residues. The germline V gene has CDR1 MNHEY and CDR2 SVGAGI. The CDR3, as DNA: TGTGCCAGCAGTTACCGAACGGGGGAGCCCCAGCATTTT. This codes for CASSYRTGEPQHF.